These T cell receptor beta chains were read from a single sample in a study of PD-1 blockade in classical Hodgkin lymphoma. Data came from immunoSEQ multiplex PCR; TCRdb stores just in-frame clones and leaves some out. The sample contains more than 90,000 clones, approximately 78% of which appear only once. Material: peripheral blood mononuclear cells (PBMCs), obtained before the fourth cycle of nivolumab. The receptor source for this set is a human donor with classical Hodgkin lymphoma. Both conserved end residues are part of each CDR3. D genes are given only for firm matches. The size of a clone is reported for some rows only, either as once, few or many, or as a class for expanded clones.

v_gene	d_gene	abundance	j_gene	CDR3aa	CDR3nt
TRBV5-4	TRBD1	few	TRBJ1-5	CASSFGDRSNQPQHF	TGTGCCAGCAGCTTTGGGGACAGGAGCAATCAGCCCCAGCATTTT
TRBV28	NA	NA	TRBJ2-3	CASSLRGGRGDTQYF	TGTGCCAGCAGTTTGAGGGGGGGACGAGGAGATACGCAGTATTTT
TRBV5-6	TRBD2	NA	TRBJ2-3	CASSGSRGGRSGTDTQYF	TGTGCCAGCTCCGGGTCGCGGGGGGGCCGCTCGGGCACAGATACGCAGTATTTT
TRBV19	NA	NA	TRBJ1-1	CASSIWAEAFF	TGTGCCAGTAGTATTTGGGCTGAAGCTTTCTTT
TRBV27	TRBD1	NA	TRBJ2-7	CASSPTTGGYNEQYF	TGTGCCAGCAGTCCAACGACAGGGGGGTACAATGAGCAGTACTTC
TRBV9	NA	NA	TRBJ1-4	CASSVGNNEKLFF	TGTGCCAGCAGCGTAGGTAATAATGAAAAACTGTTTTTT
TRBV7-2	NA	NA	TRBJ1-6	CASSHYSGQYNSPLHF	TGTGCCAGCAGCCATTACTCGGGACAATATAATTCACCCCTCCACTTT
TRBV29-1	TRBD1	NA	TRBJ1-5	CSVVLQISGGPWSNQPQHF	TGCAGCGTCGTCTTACAAATCTCAGGGGGGCCCTGGAGCAATCAGCCCCAGCATTTT
TRBV7-2	NA	NA	TRBJ2-7	CASSPMTRGPYEQYF	TGTGCCAGCAGCCCGATGACTAGGGGACCCTACGAGCAGTACTTC
TRBV30	NA	once	TRBJ2-5	CAFRGLQETQYF	TGTGCCTTCAGGGGCCTCCAAGAGACCCAGTACTTC
TRBV4-3	NA	once	TRBJ1-4	CASSQDNVGRPTNEKLFF	TGCGCCAGCAGCCAAGATAATGTTGGCCGACCAACTAATGAAAAACTGTTTTTT
TRBV5-8	NA	NA	TRBJ1-2	CASSSYRQRNYGYTF	TGTGCCAGCAGCTCCTATAGACAGAGAAACTATGGCTACACCTTC
TRBV7-3	NA	NA	TRBJ1-6	CASSLMSGVNSPLHF	TGTGCCAGCAGCTTAATGTCAGGAGTTAATTCACCCCTCCACTTT
TRBV10-3	TRBD1	NA	TRBJ1-2	CAITERGHPRDRAGYTF	TGTGCCATCACCGAGAGAGGCCACCCCAGGGACAGGGCTGGCTACACCTTC
TRBV7-9	TRBD2	NA	TRBJ2-3	CASSFPGTMGDTQYF	TGTGCCAGCAGCTTCCCCGGGACTATGGGGGATACGCAGTATTTT
TRBV6-5	NA	few	TRBJ1-3	CASRKQGGNTIYF	TGTGCCAGCAGAAAACAGGGTGGAAACACCATATATTTT
TRBV11-3	NA	NA	TRBJ2-3	CASSLRRDLPTDTQYF	TGTGCCAGCAGCTTGAGACGGGACCTACCCACAGATACGCAGTATTTT
TRBV6-1	TRBD1	NA	TRBJ2-7	CASSVRDRLYEQYF	TGTGCCAGCAGTGTCCGGGACAGGCTCTACGAGCAGTACTTC
TRBV6-5	TRBD1	NA	TRBJ1-6	CASRKDRGRTLHF	TGTGCCAGCAGAAAAGACAGGGGAAGAACCCTCCACTTT
TRBV6-1	TRBD1	NA	TRBJ1-2	CASSEIWTGTVEYGYTF	TGTGCCAGCAGTGAGATCTGGACAGGGACCGTCGAGTATGGCTACACCTTC
TRBV5-1	NA	NA	TRBJ2-7	CASSLGLARTYEQYF	TGCGCCAGCAGCTTGGGGCTAGCGCGTACCTACGAGCAGTACTTC
TRBV19	NA	NA	TRBJ2-7	CASSISPTWVYEQYF	TGTGCCAGTAGTATAAGCCCGACCTGGGTCTACGAGCAGTACTTC
TRBV25-1	NA	NA	TRBJ2-3	CASSVSPTDTQYF	TGTGCCAGCAGTGTTTCCCCCACAGATACGCAGTATTTT
TRBV4-1	NA	NA	TRBJ2-3	CASSQDRVDTQYF	TGCGCCAGCAGCCAAGATCGCGTGGATACGCAGTATTTT
TRBV10-3	NA	NA	TRBJ1-4	CAISDTLNEKLFF	TGTGCCATCAGTGACACCCTTAATGAAAAACTGTTTTTT
TRBV6-5	TRBD2	NA	TRBJ2-7	CASSYSLAGPYEQYF	TGTGCCAGCAGTTACTCACTAGCGGGACCCTACGAGCAGTACTTC
TRBV4-2	TRBD1	NA	TRBJ2-4	CASSQVGGQGLAKNIQYF	TGTGCCAGCAGCCAAGTGGGGGGACAGGGACTAGCCAAAAACATTCAGTACTTC
TRBV5-4	NA	NA	TRBJ2-7	CASSPGVTYEQYF	TGTGCCAGCAGCCCCGGGGTCACCTACGAGCAGTACTTC
TRBV7-9	NA	few	TRBJ1-6	CASTLHGTDNSPLHF	TGTGCCAGCACCCTACACGGGACGGACAATTCACCCCTCCACTTT
TRBV18	NA	NA	TRBJ2-2	CASSPIAGVGTGELFF	TGTGCCAGCTCACCGATCGCCGGGGTGGGCACCGGGGAGCTGTTTTTT
TRBV6-5	TRBD2	NA	TRBJ2-7	CASSWLTSGRAGGQYF	TGTGCCAGCAGTTGGTTGACTAGCGGGAGGGCAGGCGGGCAGTACTTC
TRBV7-2	NA	NA	TRBJ2-2	CASSLGEVGELFF	TGTGCCAGCAGCTTAGGCGAAGTCGGGGAGCTGTTTTTT
TRBV5-4	TRBD2	NA	TRBJ2-7	CASSLPPGLAGLSYEQYF	TGTGCCAGCAGCTTGCCGCCGGGACTAGCGGGACTATCCTACGAGCAGTACTTC